These 21 T cell receptor beta chains share one sample of origin, sequenced in a study of shared T cell receptors in the human thymus. Clones were read by immunoSEQ multiplex PCR, and TCRdb kept only the in-frame ones, dropping some. The sample includes about 400,000 clones, approximately 95% seen only once; the top ten take approximately 0.018%. Sequencing input: thymocytes. These receptors came from a human donor.

The chain combines TRBV28 with TRBJ1-5; 10 bases agree with TRBD1. The CDR3 length is 15 residues. J gave up 10 bases and V 3 bases, and 9 bases lay outside the gene matches. CDR1 MDHEN and CDR2 SYDVKM come from the germline V gene. Here the CDR3 reads CASSFRDRGQGPQHF. The CDR3 DNA reads TGTGCCAGCAGTTTCCGGGACAGGGGTCAGGGTCCCCAGCATTTT.

The chain joins TRBV28 to TRBJ1-5; TRBD1 matches 8 bases. CDR1 and CDR2 from the germline V gene are MDHEN and SYDVKM. This CDR3 has 14 amino acids. Unmatched junction bases numbered 7, after V lost 6 bases and J lost 6 bases. CDR3 residues: CASRWTGLGQPQHF. CDR3 nucleotide sequence: TGTGCCAGCAGGTGGACAGGGCTGGGTCAGCCCCAGCATTTT.

This clone was seen only a few times. The chain employs TRBV13 and TRBJ2-5; D unresolved. The CDR3 is 12 amino acids. V lost 8 bases, J lost 1 base, and 8 bases lay in between. Germline loops: CDR1 PRHDT, CDR2 FYEKMQ (reference sequence). Here the CDR3 reads CASSGSQETQYF. The DNA of the CDR3 is TGTGCCAGCTCCGGGTCCCAAGAGACCCAGTACTTC.

This clone has just a few counts. The CDR3 reads CASSQEYKRQGSDTEAFF. The CDR3 bases are TGTGCCAGCAGCCAAGAGTATAAGAGACAGGGCTCCGACACTGAAGCTTTCTTT. The chain couples TRBV14 to TRBJ1-1, with TRBD1 matching over 7 bases. This CDR3 has 18 amino acids. The J segment lost 3 bases and the V segment lost 0 bases, leaving 13 bases of the junction unmatched. Germline CDR1 reads SGHDN; CDR2 reads FVKESK.

The gene calls are TRBV7-3 and TRBJ2-5; TRBD2 agrees at 13 bases. V was clipped by 4 bases and J by 4 bases; unmatched bases: 12. Germline V gene lookup returns CDR1 SGHTA and CDR2 FQGTGA. The CDR3 has 18 residues. The CDR3 DNA is TGTGCCAGCAGCTCCTCGCCGGGACTAGCGGGATTGAGAGAGACCCAGTACTTC. This gives the protein CASSSSPGLAGLRETQYF.

The chain combines TRBV14 with TRBJ2-5; TRBD2 matches at 8 bases. This CDR3 is 22 amino acids long. The V segment lost 0 bases and the J segment 4 bases; nucleotides outside the gene matches: 25. The V gene's germline CDR1 is SGHDN and CDR2 FVKESK. This CDR3 reads CASSQDRVVGTRSGGPGETQYF. In nucleotides, the CDR3 is TGTGCCAGCAGCCAAGATAGGGTCGTAGGGACTAGGAGTGGAGGTCCGGGAGAGACCCAGTACTTC.

V is TRBV27 and J is TRBJ2-1; 11 positions match TRBD2. V shed 4 bases, J shed 7 bases, and the junction held 9 bases outside the gene matches. The length of the CDR3 is 16 residues. The germline V gene encodes CDR1 MNHEY and CDR2 SMNVEV (reference sequence). CDR3 DNA sequence: TGTGCCAGCAGTTCCCGTCTTAGCGGGGGGGGAAATGAGCAGTTCTTC. Its translation is CASSSRLSGGGNEQFF.

This chain connects TRBV13 to TRBJ1-2; D gene ambiguous. This CDR3 spans 14 amino acids. Per germline, CDR1 PRHDT and CDR2 FYEKMQ (reference sequence). The CDR3 nucleotides are TGTGCTCCATCTCCGGGTCCGGAGAGATATGGCTACACCTTC. Translation gives CAPSPGPERYGYTF.

The rearrangement joins TRBV30 to TRBJ1-4; D possibly corresponds to TRBD1 (5 bases). V lost 5 bases and J lost 8, with 24 bases in between. The CDR3 consists of 16 residues. Germline V gene data show CDR1 as GTSNPN and CDR2 as SVGIG (reference sequence). CDR3: CAWGPRKTAQREKLFF. The CDR3 DNA reads as TGTGCCTGGGGGCCCCGCAAGACAGCACAGAGGGAAAAACTGTTTTTT.

This sequence joins TRBV23-1 and TRBJ2-5; 7 nucleotides match TRBD1. TRBV23-1 qualifies as an ORF whose function is uncertain. With V trimmed by 6 bases and J by 2 bases, 9 bases remained unmatched. The length of the CDR3 is 15 residues. The CDR3 nucleotides are TGCGCCAGCAGCCCTAGGGACAGCGTACAAGAGACCCAGTACTTC. It specifies CASSPRDSVQETQYF.

The chain joins TRBV4-1 to TRBJ2-1; 7 bases fit TRBD2. Germline assignment: CDR1 MGHRA and CDR2 YSYEKL. The CDR3 is 16 residues long. V dropped 8 bases and J dropped 0; count of bases not matched to a gene: 10. The CDR3 region has the DNA TGCGCCAGCTCGAGGGCGGGAGTTACCTCCTACAATGAGCAGTTCTTC. This sequence encodes CASSRAGVTSYNEQFF.

This chain links TRBV9 with TRBJ2-7, with D possibly matching TRBD1 (5 bases). CDR1 and CDR2 (germline): SGDLS, YYNGEE. V lost 2 bases and J lost 5, with 11 bases in between. This CDR3 is built from 13 residues. The CDR3 nucleotides read TGTGCCAGCAGCGTGCCCAGGGCTAACGAGCAGTACTTC. Translation: CASSVPRANEQYF.

V and J are TRBV4-3 and TRBJ2-1, with TRBD2 as a possible D gene (8 bases). Germline CDR1 reads LGHNA; CDR2 reads YSLEER. The CDR3 covers 17 residues. Deletions cut 0 bases from V and 8 bases from J, with 20 bases between. The CDR3 nucleotides are TGCGCCAGCAGCCAAGATCGGGGGGGGACAGACCAGGATGAGCAGTTCTTC. This encodes CASSQDRGGTDQDEQFF.

V usage is TRBV7-8 and J usage is TRBJ2-3, with 8 nucleotides matching TRBD1. The CDR3 sequence is 19 residues long. The germline CDR1 and CDR2 sequences are SGHVS and FQNEAQ. V was clipped by 6 bases and J by 5 bases; unmatched bases: 22. CDR3 nucleotides: TGTGCCAGCAGGTTAATGCCCCCTCTTGGCGGACAGGGTGGAGATACGCAGTATTTT. It translates to CASRLMPPLGGQGGDTQYF. The full variable domain, in which reference TRBV7-8 and TRBJ2-3 provide the parts outside the CDR3, is GAGVSQSPRYKVAKRGQDVALRCDPISGHVSLFWYQQALGQGPEFLTYFQNEAQLDKSGLPSDRFFAERPEGSVSTLKIQRTQQEDSAVYLCASRLMPPLGGQGGDTQYFGPGTRLTVL.

The chain is built from TRBV20-1 and TRBJ2-7; D might be TRBD2 (6 bases). Germline V gene sequence: CDR1 DFQATT, CDR2 SNEGSKA (reference sequence). This CDR3 has 10 amino acids. This chain's CDR3 is CAGGWGEQYF. The CDR3, as DNA: TGCGCCGGGGGTTGGGGCGAGCAGTACTTC.

In its sample, this clone was seen once. The chain combines TRBV18 with TRBJ2-1; no clear D gene. The CDR3 extends over 15 amino acids. The V end lost 3 bases, the J end lost 3 bases, and 12 bases lay between the germline ends. Germline CDR1 reads KGHSH; CDR2 reads LQKENI. The CDR3 sequence is CASSPSLELYNEQFF. The CDR3 bases are TGTGCCAGCTCACCTTCGTTGGAACTCTACAATGAGCAGTTCTTC.

This sequence joins TRBV21-1 and TRBJ2-5; the table's D call of TRBD2 was not tested on the DNA. TRBV21-1 corresponds to a pseudogene. The CDR3 contains 8 residues. The chain's CDR3 is CASSSRDF. CDR3 DNA sequence: TGTGCCAGCAGCAGTCGGGACTTC.

The chain employs TRBV6-1 and TRBJ2-1; D perhaps matches TRBD2 (6 bases). V was trimmed by 8 bases and J by 9 bases, leaving 14 bases between them. CDR3 length: 12 residues. CDR1 is MNHNS and CDR2 is SASEGT in the germline V gene. The chain's CDR3 is CASCSGELEQFF. The CDR3 DNA follows: TGTGCCAGCTGTAGCGGCGAACTTGAGCAGTTCTTC.

The rearrangement links TRBV25-1 to TRBJ1-3, with D uncertain. Trimming pared 7 bases from V and 0 bases from J, leaving 7 bases between. This CDR3 region has 13 residues. Germline-derived CDR1 and CDR2 are MGHDK and SYGVNS. In DNA, the CDR3 is TGTGCCAGCACAGAACCCTCTGGAAACACCATATATTTT. Translation: CASTEPSGNTIYF.

The gene calls are TRBV28 and TRBJ1-5; TRBD1 matches 9 bases. CDR3 length: 14 amino acids. Germline V gene lookup returns CDR1 MDHEN and CDR2 SYDVKM. Unmatched junction bases numbered 6, after V lost 8 bases and J lost 4 bases. The CDR3 DNA sequence: TGTGCCAGCCGGGACAGGGTTCGGAATCAGCCCCAGCATTTT. This translates into CASRDRVRNQPQHF.

This clone was recorded a few times. The chain carries TRBV29-1 and TRBJ1-2; no definite D call. CDR3 length: 11 residues. Deletions cut 6 bases from V and 6 bases from J, with 11 bases between. Germline CDR1 reads SQVTM; CDR2 reads ANQGSEA. The CDR3 region has the DNA TGCAGCGTAAGGGCAGAGGATGGCTACACCTTC. It encodes CSVRAEDGYTF.